Presented here are 17 T cell receptor beta chains from one specimen sequenced in a study of blood T cell repertoires in COVID-19. Libraries were prepared by immunoSEQ multiplex PCR; TCRdb keeps only in-frame clonotypes and omits some of them. The data contain about 99,000 clones, less than 85% of them seen just once; the ten biggest clones take up roughly 20%. Sequenced input: peripheral blood. Receptors originate from a woman aged 80 or over with active or convalescent COVID-19.

For this clone: One end of the junction does not line up with germline, which may come from a read error. The J gene is TRBJ2-1, the V gene TRBV5-1; 7 bases line up with TRBD2. Germline CDR1 reads SGHRS; CDR2 reads YFSETQ. The CDR3 runs to 14 residues. The CDR3 DNA reads as TGTGCCAGCAGCCTTACTAGCGCTTCCAATGAGCAGTTCTTC. Protein: CASSLTSASNEQFF.

This rearrangement joins TRBV6-6 to TRBJ2-3, with 7 bases that match TRBD2. The trim removed 8 bases at V and 0 bases at J, leaving 11 bases unmatched. This CDR3 spans 16 amino acids. Germline loops: CDR1 MNHNY, CDR2 SVGAGI (reference sequence). The CDR3 DNA sequence: TGTGCCAGCGCCCTTGATGCTAGCGGTAGCACAGATACGCAGTATTTT. Its protein is CASALDASGSTDTQYF.

This clone was picked up one time. This CDR3 is CASSPRTSGSEQYF. CDR3 in DNA: TGTGCCAGCAGCCCCCGGACTAGCGGAAGCGAGCAGTACTTC. The rearrangement joins TRBV7-2 to TRBJ2-7; 10 bases map to TRBD2. With 5 bases clipped from V and 6 bases from J, the junction kept 7 bases outside the gene matches. The CDR3 runs 14 residues. CDR1 is SGHTA, CDR2 FQGNSA, per germline.

This chain joins TRBV5-4 and TRBJ2-7, with D possibly being TRBD2 (6 bases). The germline V gene encodes CDR1 SGHNT and CDR2 YYREEE (reference sequence). Trimming removed 1 base from V and 6 bases from J, with 14 bases in between. CDR3 length equals 14 residues. The CDR3 DNA reads TGTGCCAGCAGCTTGCCCGGGAGATCGGCCGAGCAGTACTTC. It specifies CASSLPGRSAEQYF.

This clone was picked up a small number of times. The chain uses TRBV15 and TRBJ1-6, with D possibly being TRBD1 (5 bases). CDR1 is LNHNV, CDR2 YYDKDF, per germline (reference sequence). Trimming removed 8 bases at V and 6 bases at J, with 11 bases between. The CDR3 runs 13 residues. This CDR3 is CATSQDANSPLHF. CDR3 DNA: TGTGCCACCTCACAGGACGCTAATTCACCCCTCCACTTT.

A single count supports this clone. At the DNA level, this CDR3 is encoded by other sequences in the same sample as well. The rearrangement uses TRBV29-1 and TRBJ2-1, with 10 bases identical to TRBD1. Germline trimming cut 4 bases from V and 3 bases from J; bases unmatched to any gene: 0. The CDR3 has 13 amino acids. Looked up from germline, CDR1 is SQVTM and CDR2 is ANQGSEA. This CDR3 reads CSVGTGGYNEQFF. For the CDR3, the DNA is TGCAGCGTTGGGACAGGGGGCTACAATGAGCAGTTCTTC.

The chain is built from TRBV6-5 and TRBJ1-2, with D perhaps matching TRBD1 (6 bases). The CDR3 runs 14 residues. Germline CDR1 is MNHEY and CDR2 is SVGAGI. With 8 bases removed from V and 9 bases from J, the gap between germline ends came to 22 bases. As DNA, the CDR3 is TGTGCCAGCGGACGGGACACGAGCTTTGGGCGCTACACCTTC. Its protein product is CASGRDTSFGRYTF.

Here the CDR3 DNA reads TGTGCCAGCAGCCCCGTGAGGGGGAACTATGGCTACACCTTC. Translation gives CASSPVRGNYGYTF. V gene TRBV6-5 combines with J gene TRBJ1-2; a weak D match, TRBD1 (6 bases). The CDR3 is 14 amino acids. V dropped 6 bases and J dropped 2 bases, with 13 bases sitting between them. Germline V gives CDR1 MNHEY, CDR2 SVGAGI.

The V and J genes are TRBV11-2 and TRBJ2-7; 13 nucleotides agree with TRBD2. The germline V gene has CDR1 SGHAT and CDR2 FQNNGV. The V and J ends lost 3 bases and 6 bases, in that order; junction bases with no gene match: 5. CDR3 size: 15 residues. CDR3 in DNA: TGTGCCAGCAGCTTCAGGACTAGCGGGAGCAGCGAGCAGTACTTC. Protein: CASSFRTSGSSEQYF.

The chain uses TRBV27 and TRBJ1-4; D gene uncertain. Germline CDR1 MNHEY, CDR2 SMNVEV (reference sequence). Trimming shortened V by 6 bases and J by 0 bases, and 8 bases separated the two germline ends. The CDR3 covers 14 residues. The CDR3 sequence: CASRPGTTNEKLFF. The CDR3 coding sequence is TGTGCCAGCAGGCCAGGCACAACTAATGAAAAACTGTTTTTT.

This chain links TRBV25-1 with TRBJ2-2; D ambiguous. With 6 bases removed from V and 3 bases from J, the gap between germline ends came to 14 bases. The CDR3 covers 15 residues. Germline V gene sequence: CDR1 MGHDK, CDR2 SYGVNS. The DNA for the CDR3 is TGTGCCAGCAGGAGCCTCGGCGCGGACACCGGGGAGCTGTTTTTT. Translation gives CASRSLGADTGELFF. The full variable domain, rest sourced from reference TRBV25-1 and TRBJ2-2, is EADIYQTPRYLVIGTGKKITLECSQTMGHDKMYWYQQDPGMELHLIHYSYGVNSTEKGDLSSESTVSRIRTEHFPLTLESARPSHTSQYLCASRSLGADTGELFFGEGSRLTVL.

Concerning this clone itself: Different DNA sequences within this sample yield the same CDR3. The rearrangement links TRBV9 to TRBJ1-4; 7 bases align to TRBD1. With 0 bases clipped from V and 1 base from J, the junction kept 0 bases outside the gene matches. The germline V gene has CDR1 SGDLS and CDR2 YYNGEE. This CDR3 has 15 residues. CDR3 loop: CASSVGQGTNEKLFF. CDR3 DNA sequence: TGTGCCAGCAGCGTAGGACAGGGAACTAATGAAAAACTGTTTTTT.

This chain links TRBV2 with TRBJ2-5; maybe TRBD1 (5 bases). CDR1 and CDR2 from the germline V gene are SNHLY and FYNNEI. The germline V and J ends were trimmed by 2 bases and 3 bases, with 13 bases remaining between them. This CDR3 has 15 residues. This CDR3 reads CASSEHAVGEETQYF. The DNA of the CDR3 is TGTGCCAGCAGTGAACACGCGGTAGGGGAAGAGACCCAGTACTTC.

The CDR3 DNA is TGTGCCCCCATCGGAACAGGGTCGGCTAGCGGAGATACGCAGTATTTT. Translated, it gives CAPIGTGSASGDTQYF. V and J are TRBV24-1 and TRBJ2-3, with D possibly TRBD2 on 7 matching bases. The germline V gene encodes CDR1 KGHDR and CDR2 SFDVKD. The ends were cut back, 12 bases at V and 5 bases at J, with 26 bases in the middle. This CDR3 comprises 16 residues.

The chain couples TRBV4-2 to TRBJ1-2, with 10 bases lining up with TRBD1. The CDR3 is 15 residues long. The germline gives CDR1 LGHNA, CDR2 YNFKEQ. Germline trimming cut 5 bases from V and 5 bases from J; bases unmatched to any gene: 8. The CDR3 protein is CASSSRDRGAYGYTF. CDR3 sequence (DNA): TGTGCCAGCAGCTCCCGGGACAGGGGCGCGTATGGCTACACCTTC.

In regard to this clone: Germline and junction disagree at one end, which may indicate a read error. This sequence joins TRBV5-1 and TRBJ2-7, with 8 bases identical to TRBD1. Germline CDR1 SGHRS, CDR2 YFSETQ. The CDR3 covers 14 residues. Written as DNA, the CDR3 is TGTGCCAGCAGCCGCCAGGGACAGGACTACGAGCAGTACTTC. It encodes CASSRQGQDYEQYF.

This clone was observed a single time. CDR3 nucleotides: TGTGCCAGCAGCGTAAAGACTAGCCGCGGTGAAGGGGAGCTGTTTTTT. Translated: CASSVKTSRGEGELFF. This chain connects TRBV9 to TRBJ2-2; TRBD2 aligns across 7 bases. Germline values: CDR1 SGDLS, CDR2 YYNGEE. The CDR3 covers 16 residues. V was clipped by 1 base and J by 8 bases; unmatched bases: 11.